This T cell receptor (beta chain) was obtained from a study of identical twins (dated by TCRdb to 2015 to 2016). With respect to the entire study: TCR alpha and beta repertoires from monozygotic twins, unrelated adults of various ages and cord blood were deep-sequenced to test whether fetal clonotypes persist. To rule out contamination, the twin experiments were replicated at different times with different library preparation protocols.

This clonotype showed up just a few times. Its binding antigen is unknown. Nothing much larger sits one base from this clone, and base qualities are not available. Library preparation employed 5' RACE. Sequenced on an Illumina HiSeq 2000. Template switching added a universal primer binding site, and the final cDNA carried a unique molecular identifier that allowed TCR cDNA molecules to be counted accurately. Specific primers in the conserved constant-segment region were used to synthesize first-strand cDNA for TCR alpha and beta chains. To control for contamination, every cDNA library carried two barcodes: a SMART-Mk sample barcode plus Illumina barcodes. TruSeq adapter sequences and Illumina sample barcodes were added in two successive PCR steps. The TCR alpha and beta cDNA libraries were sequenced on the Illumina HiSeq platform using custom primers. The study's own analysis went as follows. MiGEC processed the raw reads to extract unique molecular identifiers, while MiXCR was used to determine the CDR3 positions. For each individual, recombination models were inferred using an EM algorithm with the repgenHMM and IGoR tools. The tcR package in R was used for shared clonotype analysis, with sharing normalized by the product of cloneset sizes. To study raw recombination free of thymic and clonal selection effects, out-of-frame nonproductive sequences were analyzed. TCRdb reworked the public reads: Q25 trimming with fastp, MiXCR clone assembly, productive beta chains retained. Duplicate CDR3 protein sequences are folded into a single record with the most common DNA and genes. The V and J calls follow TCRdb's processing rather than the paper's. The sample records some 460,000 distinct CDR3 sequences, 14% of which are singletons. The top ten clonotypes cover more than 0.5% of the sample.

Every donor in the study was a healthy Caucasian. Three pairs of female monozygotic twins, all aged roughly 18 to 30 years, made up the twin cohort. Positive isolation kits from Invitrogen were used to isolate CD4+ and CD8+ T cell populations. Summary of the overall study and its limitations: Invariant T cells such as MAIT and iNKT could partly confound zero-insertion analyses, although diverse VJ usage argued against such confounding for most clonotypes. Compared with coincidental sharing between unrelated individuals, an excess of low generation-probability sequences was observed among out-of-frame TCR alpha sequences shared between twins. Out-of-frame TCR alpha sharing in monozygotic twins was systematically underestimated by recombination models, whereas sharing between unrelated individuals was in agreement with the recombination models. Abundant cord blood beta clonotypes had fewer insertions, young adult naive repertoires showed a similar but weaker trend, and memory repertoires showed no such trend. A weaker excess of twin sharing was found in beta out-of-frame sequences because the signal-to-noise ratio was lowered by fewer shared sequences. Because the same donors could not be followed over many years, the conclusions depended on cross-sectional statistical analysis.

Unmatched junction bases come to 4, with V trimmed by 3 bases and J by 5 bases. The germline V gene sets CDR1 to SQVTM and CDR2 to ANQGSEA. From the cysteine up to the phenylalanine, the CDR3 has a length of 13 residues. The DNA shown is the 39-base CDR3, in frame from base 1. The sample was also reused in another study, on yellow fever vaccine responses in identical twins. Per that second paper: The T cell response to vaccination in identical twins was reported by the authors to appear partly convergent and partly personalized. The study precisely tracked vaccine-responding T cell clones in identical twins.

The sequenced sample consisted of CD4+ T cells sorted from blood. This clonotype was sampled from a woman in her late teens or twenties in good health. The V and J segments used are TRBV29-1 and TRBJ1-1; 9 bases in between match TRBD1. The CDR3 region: CSVEDRGGTEAFF. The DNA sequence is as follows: TGCAGCGTTGAGGACAGGGGAGGTACTGAAGCTTTCTTT. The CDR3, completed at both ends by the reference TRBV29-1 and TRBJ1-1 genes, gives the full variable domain SAVISQKPSRDICQRGTSLTIQCQVDSQVTMMFWYRQQPGQSLTLIATANQGSEATYESGFVIDKFPISRPNLTFSTLTVSNMSPEDSSIYLCSVEDRGGTEAFFGQGTRLTVV.